The present entry profiles one T cell receptor beta chain with its context. The antigen is not known. The record originates from a study of cytotoxic CD8 clonotypes in ibrutinib-treated CLL. Across the study: The taking of response samples occurred after a median about 13 months of treatment, with a range of 6 to 36.

Regarding the study as a whole: Higher clonality was seen at ibrutinib response and a return toward baseline at progression. Baseline-level clonality went beyond age-matched healthy donors and moved in step with circulating CD8+ T-cell counts. Timing of sampling differed between sustained-remission and progressing patients.

Some clones are missing from TCRdb's copy, which holds only in-frame ones; the method was immunoSEQ multiplex PCR. The table shows 35,000 or so clones, with roughly three quarters occurring only once. Germline-derived CDR1 and CDR2 are SGHRS and YFSETQ. Trimming took off 0 bases at V and 2 bases at J, with 15 bases between the two ends. This CDR3 has 17 residues. This clonotype originated in a human donor with chronic lymphocytic leukemia. Sequenced material: PBMCs, taken before ibrutinib treatment. This sequence joins TRBV5-1 and TRBJ1-5; D is undetermined. The CDR3 DNA is TGCGCCAGCAGCTTGGGTGTAGGCGACCGTGGCAATCAGCCCCAGCATTTT. Protein: CASSLGVGDRGNQPQHF.